This T cell receptor beta chain was identified during a study of CD8 T cells in Susac syndrome. Whole-study findings and limits: The authors found around 17 Susac-specific public clones in total CD8+ repertoires and four to six in CD8+ TEMRA repertoires. Among people with Susac, CD8+ clonal expansion was greatest in TEMRA cells and active patients.

V trimming: 0 bases; J trimming: 5 bases; junction bases outside the gene matches: 10. CDR1 is DFQATT, CDR2 SNEGSKA, per germline (reference sequence). The CDR3 loop spans 16 amino acids. The authors reverse transcribed 0.5 to 1 ug RNA with random hexamers. Amplification of TCR beta CDR3 across 54 Vbeta and 13 Jbeta was performed with immunoSEQ multiplex PCR. TCRdb used MiXCR to reprocess the immunoSEQ multiplex PCR reads, holding one entry per CDR3 protein. The data hold some 110,000 distinct CDR3 sequences, with around 94% observed a single time. Of note for this clonotype: Its antigen is undetermined.

The chain recombines TRBV20-1 with TRBJ2-1; 7 bases are shared with TRBD1. Material: CD8+ T cells from PBMCs. The sequence was collected from a human donor with Susac syndrome. DNA of the CDR3: TGCAGTGCTAGAGATATGAGGGGGCGGGTGGACAATGAGCAGTTCTTC. Translated, it gives CSARDMRGRVDNEQFF.